This T cell receptor beta chain was found in a study of blood T cell repertoires in COVID-19. Study-wide context: From the United States, Italy and Spain came samples of acute and convalescent COVID-19. In each case, the material was cDNA or gDNA derived from T cells, B-cell-depleted T cells, or PBMCs.

In the original workflow: Reference gene primer amplification yielded estimated nucleated cell counts. TCRdb's copy holds only in-frame clones and misses some; the assay was immunoSEQ multiplex PCR. D and trimming come from the DNA, and the V and J calls and clone size come from that table. Here the sample spans 40,000 to 55,000 clones, roughly 84% being singletons. V shed 3 bases, J shed 3 bases, and the junction held 4 bases outside the gene matches. The CDR3 sequence is 14 residues long. Germline-derived CDR1 and CDR2 are LGHNA and YSLEER. This sequence was found in a man aged 45-60 years with active COVID-19. The source material was peripheral blood. This chain joins TRBV4-3 and TRBJ1-1, with TRBD1 matching 7 bases. CDR3 coding DNA: TGCGCCAGCAGCCACCTCGACAGGGACACTGAAGCTTTCTTT. As protein: CASSHLDRDTEAFF.